The sequence of this T cell receptor (beta chain) was determined in a study of cytomegalovirus exposure and HLA in healthy donors. Clones were sequenced by immunoSEQ multiplex PCR, and TCRdb holds only the in-frame ones, with some missing. This repertoire shows over 100,000 clones, roughly 90% found once; its top ten account for over 6%. In germline, CDR1 is MNHNY, CDR2 SVGAGI (reference sequence). This CDR3 has 13 amino acids. Deletions cut 9 bases from V and 6 bases from J, with 15 bases between. This clone is a singleton in its sample. The source of this sequence is a woman aged 18-35 years in good health and CMV-seropositive. The specimen was PBMCs. This rearrangement joins TRBV6-6 to TRBJ2-1, with D perhaps TRBD1 (5 bases). The CDR3 bases are TGTGCCAGTACGAGCAGGGTAGGCAATGAGCAGTTCTTC. Amino acid sequence: CASTSRVGNEQFF.